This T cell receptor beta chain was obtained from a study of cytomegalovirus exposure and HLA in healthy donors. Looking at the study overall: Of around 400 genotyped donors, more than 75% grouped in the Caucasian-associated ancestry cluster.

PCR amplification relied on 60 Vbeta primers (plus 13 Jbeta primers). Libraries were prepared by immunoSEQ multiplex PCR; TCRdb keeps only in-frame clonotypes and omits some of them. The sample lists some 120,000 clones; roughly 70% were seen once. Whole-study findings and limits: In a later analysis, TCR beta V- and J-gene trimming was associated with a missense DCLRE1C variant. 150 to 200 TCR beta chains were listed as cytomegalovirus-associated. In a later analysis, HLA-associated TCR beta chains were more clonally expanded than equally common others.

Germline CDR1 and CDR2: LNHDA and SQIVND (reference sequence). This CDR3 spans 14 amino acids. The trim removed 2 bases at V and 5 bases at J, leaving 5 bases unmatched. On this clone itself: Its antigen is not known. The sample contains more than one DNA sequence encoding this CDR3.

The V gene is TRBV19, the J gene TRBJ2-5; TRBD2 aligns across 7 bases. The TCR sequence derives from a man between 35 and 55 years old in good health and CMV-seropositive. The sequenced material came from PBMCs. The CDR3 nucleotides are TGTGCCAGTAGTATAACGGGGGGAAGGGAGACCCAGTACTTC. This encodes CASSITGGRETQYF. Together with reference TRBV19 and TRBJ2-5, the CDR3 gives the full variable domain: DGGITQSPKYLFRKEGQNVTLSCEQNLNHDAMYWYRQDPGQGLRLIYYSQIVNDFQKGDIAEGYSVSREKKESFPLTVTSAQKNPTAFYLCASSITGGRETQYFGPGTRLLVL.